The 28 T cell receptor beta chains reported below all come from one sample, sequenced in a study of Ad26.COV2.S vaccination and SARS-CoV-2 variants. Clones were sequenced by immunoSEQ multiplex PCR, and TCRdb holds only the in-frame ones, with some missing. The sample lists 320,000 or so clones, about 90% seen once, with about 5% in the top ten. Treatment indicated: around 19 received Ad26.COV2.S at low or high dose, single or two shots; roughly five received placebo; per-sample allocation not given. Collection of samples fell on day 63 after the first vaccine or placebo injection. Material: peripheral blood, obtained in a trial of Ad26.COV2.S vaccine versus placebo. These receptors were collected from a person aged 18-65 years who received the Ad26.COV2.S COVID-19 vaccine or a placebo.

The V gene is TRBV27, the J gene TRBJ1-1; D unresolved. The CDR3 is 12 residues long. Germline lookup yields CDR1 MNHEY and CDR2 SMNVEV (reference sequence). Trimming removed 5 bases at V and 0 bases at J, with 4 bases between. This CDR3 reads CASSPLNTEAFF. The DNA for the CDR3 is TGTGCCAGCAGTCCATTGAACACTGAAGCTTTCTTT.

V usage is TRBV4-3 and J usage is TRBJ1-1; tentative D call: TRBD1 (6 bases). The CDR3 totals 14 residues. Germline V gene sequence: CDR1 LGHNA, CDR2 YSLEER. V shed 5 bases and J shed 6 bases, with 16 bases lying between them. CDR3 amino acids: CASSAILPGAEAFF. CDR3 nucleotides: TGCGCCAGCAGCGCCATCCTCCCAGGGGCTGAAGCTTTCTTT.

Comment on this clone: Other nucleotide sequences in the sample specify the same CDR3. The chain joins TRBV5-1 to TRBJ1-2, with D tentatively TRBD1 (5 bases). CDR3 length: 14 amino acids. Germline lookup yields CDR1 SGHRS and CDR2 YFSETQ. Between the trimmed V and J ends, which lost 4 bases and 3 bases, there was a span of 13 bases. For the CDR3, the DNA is TGCGCCAGCAGCCACGGCAGGGACTACTATGGCTACACCTTC. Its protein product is CASSHGRDYYGYTF.

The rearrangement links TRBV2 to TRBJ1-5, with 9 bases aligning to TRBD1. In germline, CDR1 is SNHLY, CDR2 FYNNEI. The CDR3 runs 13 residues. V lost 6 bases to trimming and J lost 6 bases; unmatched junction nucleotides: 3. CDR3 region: CASRGQGVQPQHF. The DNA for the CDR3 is TGTGCCAGCAGGGGACAGGGAGTTCAGCCCCAGCATTTT.

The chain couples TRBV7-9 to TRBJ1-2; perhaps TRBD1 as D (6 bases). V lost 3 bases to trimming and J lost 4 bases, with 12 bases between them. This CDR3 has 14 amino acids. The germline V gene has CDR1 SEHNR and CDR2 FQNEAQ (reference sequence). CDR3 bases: TGTGCCAGCAGCTTTATGACAGGTGCCTATGGCTACACCTTC. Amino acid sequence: CASSFMTGAYGYTF.

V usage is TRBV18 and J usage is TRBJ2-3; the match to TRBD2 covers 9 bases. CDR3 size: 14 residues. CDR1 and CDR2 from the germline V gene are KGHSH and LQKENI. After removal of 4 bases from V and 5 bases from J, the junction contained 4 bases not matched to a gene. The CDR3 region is CASSLSAGGDTQYF. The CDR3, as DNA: TGTGCCAGCTCACTTTCAGCGGGAGGAGATACGCAGTATTTT. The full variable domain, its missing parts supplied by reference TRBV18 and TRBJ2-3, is NAGVMQNPRHLVRRRGQEARLRCSPMKGHSHVYWYRQLPEEGLKFMVYLQKENIIDESGMPKERFSAEFPKEGPSILRIQQVVRGDSAAYFCASSLSAGGDTQYFGPGTRLTVL.

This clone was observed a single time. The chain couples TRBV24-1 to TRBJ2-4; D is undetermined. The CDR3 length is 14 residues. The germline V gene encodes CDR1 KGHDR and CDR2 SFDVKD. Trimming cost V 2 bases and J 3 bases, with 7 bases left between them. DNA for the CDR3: TGTGCCACCAGTGATTGTGGCTTCAAAAACATTCAGTACTTC. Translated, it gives CATSDCGFKNIQYF.

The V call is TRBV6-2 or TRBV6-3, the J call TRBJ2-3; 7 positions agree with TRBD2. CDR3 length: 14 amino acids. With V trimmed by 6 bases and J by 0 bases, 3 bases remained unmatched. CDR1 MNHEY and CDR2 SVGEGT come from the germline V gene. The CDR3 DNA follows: TGTGCCAGCAGGCCTAGCGGAAGCACAGATACGCAGTATTTT. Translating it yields CASRPSGSTDTQYF.

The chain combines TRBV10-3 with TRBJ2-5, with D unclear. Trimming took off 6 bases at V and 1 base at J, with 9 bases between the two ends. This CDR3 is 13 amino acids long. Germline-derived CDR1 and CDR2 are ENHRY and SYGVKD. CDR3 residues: CAISPRVQETQYF. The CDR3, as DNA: TGTGCCATCAGCCCCCGGGTCCAAGAGACCCAGTACTTC.

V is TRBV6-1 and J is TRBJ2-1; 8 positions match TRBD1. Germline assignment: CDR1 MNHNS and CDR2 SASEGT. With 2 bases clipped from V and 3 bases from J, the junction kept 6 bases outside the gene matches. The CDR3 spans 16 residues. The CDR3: CASSESIGTGYNEQFF. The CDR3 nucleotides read TGTGCCAGCAGTGAATCCATCGGGACAGGCTACAATGAGCAGTTCTTC.

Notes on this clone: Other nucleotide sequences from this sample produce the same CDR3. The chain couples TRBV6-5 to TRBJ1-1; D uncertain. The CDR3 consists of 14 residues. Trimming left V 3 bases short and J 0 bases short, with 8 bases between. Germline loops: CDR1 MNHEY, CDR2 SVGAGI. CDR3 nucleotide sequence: TGTGCCAGCAGTTATGGGGTTATGAACACTGAAGCTTTCTTT. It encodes CASSYGVMNTEAFF.

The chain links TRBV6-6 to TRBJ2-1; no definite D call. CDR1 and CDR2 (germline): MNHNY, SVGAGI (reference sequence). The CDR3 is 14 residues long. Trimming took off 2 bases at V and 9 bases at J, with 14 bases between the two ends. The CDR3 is CASSYPTASFEQFF. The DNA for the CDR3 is TGTGCCAGCAGTTACCCCACGGCTAGTTTTGAGCAGTTCTTC.

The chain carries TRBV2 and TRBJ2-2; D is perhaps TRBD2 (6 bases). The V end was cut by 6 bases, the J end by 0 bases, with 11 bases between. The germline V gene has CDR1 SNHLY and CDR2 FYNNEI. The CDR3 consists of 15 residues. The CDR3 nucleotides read TGTGCCAGCAGAGGGAGGCTTACGAACACCGGGGAGCTGTTTTTT. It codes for CASRGRLTNTGELFF.

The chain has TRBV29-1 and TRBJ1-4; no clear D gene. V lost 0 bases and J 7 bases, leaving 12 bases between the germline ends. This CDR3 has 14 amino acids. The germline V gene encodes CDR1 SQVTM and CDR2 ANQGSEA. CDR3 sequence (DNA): TGCAGCGTTGAAGACGGGTCCCTTCCTGAAAAACTGTTTTTT. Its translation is CSVEDGSLPEKLFF.

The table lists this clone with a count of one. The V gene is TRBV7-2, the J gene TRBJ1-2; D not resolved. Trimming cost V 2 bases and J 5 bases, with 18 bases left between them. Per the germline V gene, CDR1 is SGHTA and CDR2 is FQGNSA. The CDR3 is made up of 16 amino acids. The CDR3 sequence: CASSLNAWGSGYGYTF. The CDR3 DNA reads TGTGCCAGCAGCTTAAATGCTTGGGGTTCGGGTTATGGCTACACCTTC.

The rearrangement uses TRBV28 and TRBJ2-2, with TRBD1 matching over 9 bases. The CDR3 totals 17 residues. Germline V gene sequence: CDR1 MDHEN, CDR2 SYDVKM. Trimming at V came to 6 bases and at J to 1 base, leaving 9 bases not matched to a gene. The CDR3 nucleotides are TGTGCCAGCAGGACCGACAGGGGGGGACGGAACACCGGGGAGCTGTTTTTT. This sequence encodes CASRTDRGGRNTGELFF. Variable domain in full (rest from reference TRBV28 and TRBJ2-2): DVKVTQSSRYLVKRTGEKVFLECVQDMDHENMFWYRQDPGLGLRLIYFSYDVKMKEKGDIPEGYSVSREKKERFSLILESASTNQTSMYLCASRTDRGGRNTGELFFGEGSRLTVL.

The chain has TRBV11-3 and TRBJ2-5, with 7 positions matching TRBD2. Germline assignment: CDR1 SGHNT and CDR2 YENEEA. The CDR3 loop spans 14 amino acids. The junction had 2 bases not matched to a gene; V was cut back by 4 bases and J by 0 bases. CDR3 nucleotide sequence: TGTGCCAGCAGCTCACTAGCGTACCAAGAGACCCAGTACTTC. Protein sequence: CASSSLAYQETQYF.

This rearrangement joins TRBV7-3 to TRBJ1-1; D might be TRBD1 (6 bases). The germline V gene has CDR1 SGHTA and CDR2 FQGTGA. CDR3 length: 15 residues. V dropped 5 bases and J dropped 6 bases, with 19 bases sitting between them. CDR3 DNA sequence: TGTGCCAGCAGCCCAAACCCCAAGGGGGGGGCTGAAGCTTTCTTT. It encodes CASSPNPKGGAEAFF.

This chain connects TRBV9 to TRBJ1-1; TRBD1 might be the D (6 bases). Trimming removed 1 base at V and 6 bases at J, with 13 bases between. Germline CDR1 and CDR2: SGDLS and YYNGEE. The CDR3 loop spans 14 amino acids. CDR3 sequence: CASSVRGAGAEAFF. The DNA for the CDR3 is TGTGCCAGCAGCGTACGGGGGGCGGGCGCTGAAGCTTTCTTT. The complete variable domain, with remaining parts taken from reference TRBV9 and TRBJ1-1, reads DSGVTQTPKHLITATGQRVTLRCSPRSGDLSVYWYQQSLDQGLQFLIQYYNGEERAKGNILERFSAQQFPDLHSELNLSSLELGDSALYFCASSVRGAGAEAFFGQGTRLTVV.

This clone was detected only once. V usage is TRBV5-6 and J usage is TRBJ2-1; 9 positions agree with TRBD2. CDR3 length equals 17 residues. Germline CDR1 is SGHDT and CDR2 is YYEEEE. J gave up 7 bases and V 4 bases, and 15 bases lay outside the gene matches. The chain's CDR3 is CASSAVEPGLAQNEQFF. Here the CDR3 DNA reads TGTGCCAGCAGCGCTGTTGAACCGGGACTAGCCCAGAATGAGCAGTTCTTC.

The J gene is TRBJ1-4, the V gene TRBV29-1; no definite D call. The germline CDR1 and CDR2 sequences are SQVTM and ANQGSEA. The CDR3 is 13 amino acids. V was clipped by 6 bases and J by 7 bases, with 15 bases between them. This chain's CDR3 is CSVEEESREKLFF. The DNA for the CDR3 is TGCAGCGTAGAGGAGGAGTCGCGTGAAAAACTGTTTTTT.

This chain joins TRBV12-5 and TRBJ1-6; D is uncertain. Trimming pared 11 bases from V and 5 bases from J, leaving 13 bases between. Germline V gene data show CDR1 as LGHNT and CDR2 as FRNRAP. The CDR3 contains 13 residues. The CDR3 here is CAARSVDNSPLHF. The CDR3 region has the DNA TGTGCTGCACGGTCGGTTGATAATTCACCCCTCCACTTT.

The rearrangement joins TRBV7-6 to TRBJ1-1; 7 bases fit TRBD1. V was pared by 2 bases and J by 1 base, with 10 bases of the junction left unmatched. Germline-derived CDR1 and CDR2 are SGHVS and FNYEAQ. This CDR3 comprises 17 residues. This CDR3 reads CASSLSGGQSGNTEAFF. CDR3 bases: TGTGCCAGCAGCTTATCGGGGGGACAGTCCGGGAACACTGAAGCTTTCTTT.

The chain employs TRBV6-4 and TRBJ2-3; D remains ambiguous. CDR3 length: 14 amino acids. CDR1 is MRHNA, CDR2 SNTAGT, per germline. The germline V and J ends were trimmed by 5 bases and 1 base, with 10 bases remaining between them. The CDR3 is CASSYADGTDTQYF. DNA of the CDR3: TGTGCCAGCAGTTATGCGGACGGCACAGATACGCAGTATTTT.

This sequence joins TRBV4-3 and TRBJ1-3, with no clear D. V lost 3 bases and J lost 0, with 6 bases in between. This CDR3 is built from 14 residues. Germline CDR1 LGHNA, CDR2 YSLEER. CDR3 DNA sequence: TGCGCCAGCAGCCAGACGATCTCTGGAAACACCATATATTTT. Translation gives CASSQTISGNTIYF.

CDR3 sequence reads: CASKRQGQVDTEAFF. Here the CDR3 DNA reads TGTGCCAGCAAGAGACAGGGCCAGGTCGACACTGAAGCTTTCTTT. The chain recombines TRBV6-5 with TRBJ1-1; TRBD1 agrees at 7 bases. J gave up 3 bases and V 7 bases, and 11 bases lay outside the gene matches. The germline V gene has CDR1 MNHEY and CDR2 SVGAGI. This CDR3 is 15 amino acids long.

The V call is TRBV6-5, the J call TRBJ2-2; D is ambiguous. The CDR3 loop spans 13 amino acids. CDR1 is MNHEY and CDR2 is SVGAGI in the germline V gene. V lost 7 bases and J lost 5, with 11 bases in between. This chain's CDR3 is CASKFMQTGELFF. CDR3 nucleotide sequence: TGTGCCAGCAAATTTATGCAGACCGGGGAGCTGTTTTTT.

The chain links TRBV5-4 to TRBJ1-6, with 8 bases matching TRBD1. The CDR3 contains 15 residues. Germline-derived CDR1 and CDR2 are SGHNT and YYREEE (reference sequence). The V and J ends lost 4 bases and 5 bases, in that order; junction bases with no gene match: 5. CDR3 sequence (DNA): TGTGCCAGCAGCAACGACAGGGGCAATAATTCACCCCTCCACTTT. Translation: CASSNDRGNNSPLHF. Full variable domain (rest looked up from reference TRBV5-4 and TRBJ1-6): ETGVTQSPTHLIKTRGQQVTLRCSSQSGHNTVSWYQQALGQGPQFIFQYYREEENGRGNFPPRFSGLQFPNYSSELNVNALELDDSALYLCASSNDRGNNSPLHFGNGTRLTVT.